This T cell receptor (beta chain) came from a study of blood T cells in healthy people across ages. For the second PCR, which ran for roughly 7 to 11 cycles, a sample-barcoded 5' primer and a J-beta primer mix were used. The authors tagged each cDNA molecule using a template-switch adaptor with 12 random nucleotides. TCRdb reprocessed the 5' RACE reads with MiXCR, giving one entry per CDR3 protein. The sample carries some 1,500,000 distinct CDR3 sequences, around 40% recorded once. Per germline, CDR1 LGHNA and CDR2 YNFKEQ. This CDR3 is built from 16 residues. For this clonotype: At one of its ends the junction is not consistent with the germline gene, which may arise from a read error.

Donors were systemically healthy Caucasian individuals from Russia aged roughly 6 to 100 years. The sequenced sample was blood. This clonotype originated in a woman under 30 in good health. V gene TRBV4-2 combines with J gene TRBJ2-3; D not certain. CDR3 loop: CASSQDLQTGTDTQYF. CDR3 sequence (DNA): TGCGCCAGCAGCCAAGATCTGCAGACTGGCACAGATACGCAGTATTTT.